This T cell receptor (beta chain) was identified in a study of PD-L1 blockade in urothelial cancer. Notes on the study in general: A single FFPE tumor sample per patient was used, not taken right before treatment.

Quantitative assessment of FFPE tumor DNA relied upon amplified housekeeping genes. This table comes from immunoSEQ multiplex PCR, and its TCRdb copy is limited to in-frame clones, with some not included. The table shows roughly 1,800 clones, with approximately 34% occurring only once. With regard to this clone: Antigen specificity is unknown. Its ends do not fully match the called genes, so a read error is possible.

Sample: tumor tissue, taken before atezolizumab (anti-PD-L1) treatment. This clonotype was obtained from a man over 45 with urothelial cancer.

The CDR3 DNA follows: TGTGCCAGCTCTCCACTGAGCACTGAAGCTTTCTTT. Translated, it gives CASSPLSTEAFF. The rearrangement joins TRBV18 to TRBJ1-1, with unresolved D. Per the germline V gene, CDR1 is KGHSH and CDR2 is LQKENI. The CDR3 covers 12 residues.